One sample yielded the 13 T cell receptor beta chains listed below, sequenced in a study of identical twins. MiXCR, applied by TCRdb to the 5' RACE reads, yields one record per CDR3 protein. The profile shows 350,000 to 400,000 distinct CDR3 sequences, around 9.7% of them singletons. Sequenced sample: naive T cells sorted from blood. The receptors were sampled from a woman between 50 and 59 years old in good health.

The rearrangement uses TRBV25-1 and TRBJ1-4, with TRBD1 matching over 7 bases. The CDR3 contains 15 residues. V shed 5 bases and J 6 bases; nucleotides not matched to a gene: 9. Germline assignment: CDR1 MGHDK and CDR2 SYGVNS. For the CDR3, the DNA is TGTGCCAGCAGTATTCCGGGACAGTTATATGAAAAACTGTTTTTT. This sequence encodes CASSIPGQLYEKLFF.

The chain links TRBV27 to TRBJ1-6, with D maybe TRBD1 (6 bases). Germline CDR1 reads MNHEY; CDR2 reads SMNVEV (reference sequence). This CDR3 comprises 15 residues. The V gene lost 6 bases and the J gene lost 3 bases, with 12 bases spanning the gap. This chain's CDR3 is CASRPMTGYNSPLHF. CDR3 sequence (DNA): TGTGCCAGCAGACCTATGACAGGCTATAATTCACCCCTCCACTTT.

The chain has TRBV10-3 and TRBJ2-1; the D gene is possibly TRBD1 (5 bases). The CDR3 is 12 amino acids. Germline CDR1 reads ENHRY; CDR2 reads SYGVKD. Trimming stripped 3 bases from V and 5 bases from J, with 5 bases between. The CDR3 loop is CAISEQDNEQFF. For the CDR3, the DNA is TGTGCCATCAGTGAACAGGACAATGAGCAGTTCTTC.

This clonotype has just a few counts. The chain is built from TRBV5-1 and TRBJ2-3, with a weak D call TRBD2 (5 bases). Trimming left V 3 bases short and J 6 bases short, with 11 bases between. Germline V gene lookup returns CDR1 SGHRS and CDR2 YFSETQ. The length of the CDR3 is 13 residues. Here the CDR3 DNA reads TGCGCCAGCAGCTACCCCCGCGGGGATACGCAGTATTTT. Its translation is CASSYPRGDTQYF.

This clonotype came up a few times. This rearrangement joins TRBV20-1 to TRBJ2-5; D is possibly TRBD1 or TRBD2 (5 bases each). Germline loops: CDR1 DFQATT, CDR2 SNEGSKA (reference sequence). Trimming cost V 4 bases and J 4 bases, with 16 bases left between them. CDR3 length equals 14 residues. CDR3 sequence (DNA): TGCAGTGCTATTACAGGAGGAACGGGAGAGACCCAGTACTTC. Its protein is CSAITGGTGETQYF.

V gene TRBV7-9 combines with J gene TRBJ2-1; 10 bases match TRBD2. This CDR3 spans 16 amino acids. Per the germline V gene, CDR1 is SEHNR and CDR2 is FQNEAQ (reference sequence). With V trimmed by 1 base and J by 6 bases, 6 bases remained unmatched. Here the CDR3 reads CASSLVLASGSNEQFF. The CDR3 coding sequence is TGTGCCAGCAGCTTAGTTTTGGCTAGCGGGAGCAATGAGCAGTTCTTC.

There are a few counts of this clonotype. The rearrangement links TRBV29-1 to TRBJ2-5; D not certain. Trimming stripped 1 base from V and 5 bases from J, with 11 bases between. Germline V gives CDR1 SQVTM, CDR2 ANQGSEA. The CDR3 extends over 13 amino acids. CDR3 nucleotide sequence: TGCAGCGTTGAAGGTCGGGCAGGCGAGACCCAGTACTTC. Translation gives CSVEGRAGETQYF.

The rearrangement uses TRBV7-2 and TRBJ2-2; TRBD2 matches 11 bases. This CDR3 comprises 17 residues. V lost 7 bases to trimming and J lost 1 base; unmatched junction nucleotides: 8. Germline assignment: CDR1 SGHTA and CDR2 FQGNSA. CDR3 sequence: CASNPLAGGWNTGELFF. DNA of the CDR3: TGTGCCAGCAACCCCCTAGCGGGAGGATGGAACACCGGGGAGCTGTTTTTT.

This clonotype was seen a handful of times. The chain carries TRBV12-3 or TRBV12-4 and TRBJ2-3; 7 nucleotides match TRBD1. CDR3 length equals 12 residues. V shed 7 bases, J shed 4 bases, and the junction held 2 bases outside the gene matches. CDR3 sequence: CASTDRADTQYF. CDR3 bases: TGTGCCAGCACCGACAGGGCAGATACGCAGTATTTT.

This clonotype was observed at least ten times. V gene TRBV11-2 combines with J gene TRBJ2-2, with unresolved D. The germline CDR1 and CDR2 sequences are SGHAT and FQNNGV. Trimming removed 6 bases from V and 7 bases from J, with 18 bases in between. CDR3 length: 15 amino acids. The CDR3 region is CASSMVGGQHGELFF. The DNA for the CDR3 is TGTGCCAGCAGTATGGTGGGTGGGCAGCACGGGGAGCTGTTTTTT.

The table lists this clonotype with many counts. V usage is TRBV29-1 and J usage is TRBJ2-1, with 7 bases aligning to TRBD2. The CDR3 length is 15 residues. CDR1 is SQVTM, CDR2 ANQGSEA, per germline. Losses at the gene ends were 6 bases for V and 6 bases for J; bases not matched to a gene: 14. The CDR3 nucleotides are TGCAGCGTCGCTCCCAGACTAGCCTCCCCCAATGAGCAGTTCTTC. Its protein is CSVAPRLASPNEQFF.

This clonotype was detected a few times. The chain is built from TRBV5-6 and TRBJ2-1, with TRBD2 matching 8 bases. J was trimmed by 2 bases and V by 1 base; bases with no gene match: 14. CDR3 length: 19 residues. Germline lookup yields CDR1 SGHDT and CDR2 YYEEEE. CDR3 sequence reads: CASSLRWVLGLGTYNEQFF. The CDR3 DNA reads as TGTGCCAGCAGCTTGAGGTGGGTGTTGGGACTAGGGACCTACAATGAGCAGTTCTTC.

Worth noting for this clonotype: This may arise from a read error, as a much more abundant clone is one base away. The CDR3, as DNA: TGTGCCAGCAACTTCCTCCCTAGCGGTCAAGAGACCCAGTACTTC. Protein product: CASNFLPSGQETQYF. The rearrangement joins TRBV5-5 to TRBJ2-5, with TRBD2 matching over 7 bases. The germline V gene encodes CDR1 SGHKS and CDR2 YYEKEE (reference sequence). After removal of 6 bases from V and 2 bases from J, the junction contained 10 bases not matched to a gene. The CDR3 covers 15 residues.